Shown below are 19 T cell receptor beta chains from a single sample sequenced in a study of regulatory T cells in long-lasting Graves disease. Noted time point: newly diagnosed GD, antithyroid drugs for less than 3 months. PBMC RNA was the source of the TCR library. CDR3 regions were amplified by Arm-PCR using iRepertoire HTBI primers to build TCR beta libraries. A single record per CDR3 protein comes from TCRdb applying MiXCR to the multiplex PCR reads. The sample carries about 210,000 distinct CDR3 sequences, approximately 18% recorded once. This sample also belongs to another study, concerning T cells in Graves' hyperthyroidism and ophthalmopathy.

Sequenced here: peripheral blood mononuclear cells (PBMCs), sampled at new diagnosis, from a patient treated with antithyroid drugs. These receptors were collected from a woman aged 30 to 39 with Graves disease.

This clonotype was detected only a few times. The junction shows a germline mismatch at one end, possibly a read error. The chain employs TRBV18 and TRBJ1-1; D ambiguous. The CDR3 is made up of 11 amino acids. CDR1 is KGHSH, CDR2 LQKENI, per germline. CDR3 region: CASSTLAEAFF. The CDR3, as DNA: TGCGCCAGCTCGACCTTAGCTGAAGCTTTCTTT.

The table lists this clonotype with a few counts. This may stem from a read error, because a much larger clone lies one nucleotide away. CDR3 residues: CASSSLWGADEKLSF. CDR3 DNA sequence: TGTGCCAGCAGTAGCCTTTGGGGGGCGGACGAAAAACTGTCTTTT. The chain recombines TRBV28 with TRBJ1-4, with D possibly matching TRBD1 (6 bases). The CDR3 loop spans 15 amino acids. Germline CDR1 MDHEN, CDR2 SYDVKM.

This clonotype was seen ten or more times. V gene TRBV10-1 combines with J gene TRBJ2-7; a weak D match, TRBD2 (5 bases). Trimming cost V 1 base and J 2 bases, with 9 bases left between them. Germline V gene lookup returns CDR1 WNHNN and CDR2 SYGVQD (reference sequence). The CDR3 has 14 amino acids. The CDR3 region has the DNA TGCGCCAGCAGTGAGTATCAGGAGGCCTACGAGCAGTACTTC. The encoded protein is CASSEYQEAYEQYF.

Many counts were recorded for this clonotype. The chain links TRBV7-9 to TRBJ2-7, with unresolved D. Germline CDR1 is SEHNR and CDR2 is FQNEAQ (reference sequence). This CDR3 has 14 residues. Trimming removed 1 base from V and 3 bases from J, with 10 bases in between. The CDR3 is CASSLGVLGYEQYF. CDR3 nucleotide sequence: TGTGCCAGCAGCTTAGGAGTTCTCGGCTACGAGCAGTACTTC.

This chain joins TRBV9 and TRBJ2-5; 8 nucleotides line up with TRBD1. CDR1 and CDR2 from the germline V gene are SGDLS and YYNGEE. The CDR3 has 13 amino acids. The V segment lost 3 bases and the J segment 4 bases; nucleotides outside the gene matches: 2. CDR3 in DNA: TGTGCCAGCAGCGAAACAGGGGGAGAGACCCAGTACTTC. As protein: CASSETGGETQYF. Looking up the rest from reference TRBV9 and TRBJ2-5 gives the full variable domain: DSGVTQTPKHLITATGQRVTLRCSPRSGDLSVYWYQQSLDQGLQFLIQYYNGEERAKGNILERFSAQQFPDLHSELNLSSLELGDSALYFCASSETGGETQYFGPGTRLLVL.

The sample holds many counts of this clonotype. The rearrangement uses TRBV5-1 and TRBJ2-3, with D possibly TRBD1 on 6 matching bases. The CDR3 is 18 amino acids. Trimming pared 0 bases from V and 2 bases from J, leaving 19 bases between. Germline V CDR1 and CDR2: SGHRS, YFSETQ. The CDR3 loop is CASSLGPRTGSITDTQYF. Written as DNA, the CDR3 is TGCGCCAGCAGCTTGGGTCCGAGAACAGGGTCGATCACAGATACGCAGTATTTT.

The sample holds many counts of this clonotype. The rearrangement uses TRBV9 and TRBJ1-2; 7 bases match TRBD1. V trimming: 4 bases; J trimming: 8 bases; junction bases outside the gene matches: 14. CDR3 size: 15 residues. Germline CDR1 reads SGDLS; CDR2 reads YYNGEE. The CDR3 DNA reads as TGTGCCAGCAGCTCAACGACAGGGACGCAATGGGGCTACACCTTC. Translating it yields CASSSTTGTQWGYTF.

There are many counts of this clonotype. J is TRBJ1-5 and V is TRBV7-2; D is unclear. The V and J ends lost 1 base and 4 bases respectively, with 11 bases between them. Germline CDR1 reads SGHTA; CDR2 reads FQGNSA. The CDR3 has 15 residues. The CDR3 here is CASSLGIQKNQPQHF. The CDR3 DNA reads TGTGCCAGCAGCTTAGGTATTCAGAAGAATCAGCCCCAGCATTTT.

This clonotype was detected once. A much larger clonotype is one base distant, so this may be a read error. V is TRBV29-1 and J is TRBJ1-3, with D hard to call. Germline CDR1 reads SQVTM; CDR2 reads ANQGSEA. Trimming took 2 bases from V and 3 from J, leaving 8 bases between them. CDR3 size: 13 residues. The DNA for the CDR3 is TGCAGCGTTGAACCCCTCAATGGAAACACCATATATTTT. This sequence encodes CSVEPLNGNTIYF.

This clonotype was picked up a small number of times. The chain couples TRBV30 to TRBJ2-1, with TRBD2 identical over 7 bases. V lost 5 bases to trimming and J lost 7 bases; unmatched junction nucleotides: 11. The CDR3 covers 14 residues. CDR1 and CDR2 from the germline V gene are GTSNPN and SVGIG (reference sequence). CDR3 sequence: CAWEKTGGRNEQFF. The CDR3 bases are TGTGCCTGGGAAAAGACTGGCGGGAGAAATGAGCAGTTCTTC.

The chain links TRBV11-2 to TRBJ2-3; TRBD1 agrees at 9 bases. Judging by the DNA end, TRBJ2-5 fits better; the J call may be wrong. From germline, CDR1 is SGHAT and CDR2 FQNNGV. The CDR3 extends over 15 amino acids. DNA for the CDR3: TGTGCCAGCAGCTTGGTTACAGGGGGCAGGGAGACCCAGTACTTC. This sequence encodes CASSLVTGGRETQYF.

This clonotype was detected a few times. V is TRBV3-1 and J is TRBJ2-1; 13 bases align to TRBD2. The CDR3 length is 16 residues. Germline V gene lookup returns CDR1 LGHDT and CDR2 YNNKEL (reference sequence). Trimming removed 1 base from V and 7 bases from J; junction bases left unmatched: 4. Here the CDR3 reads CASSQAGGLAGNEQFF. The DNA of the CDR3 is TGTGCCAGCAGCCAAGCTGGGGGACTAGCGGGAAATGAGCAGTTCTTC.

The chain is built from TRBV28 and TRBJ2-1; the match to TRBD2 covers 8 bases. The CDR3 has 17 residues. CDR1 MDHEN and CDR2 SYDVKM come from the germline V gene. V dropped 2 bases and J dropped 6; count of bases not matched to a gene: 12. The CDR3 nucleotides are TGTGCCAGCAGTTTAAGGGACCCGAGAACTAGCGGCAATGAGCAGTTCTTC. Protein: CASSLRDPRTSGNEQFF.

This rearrangement joins TRBV16 to TRBJ1-1; D ambiguous. Germline loops: CDR1 KGHSY, CDR2 FQNENV. The CDR3 spans 13 residues. V was cut by 4 bases and J by 4 bases, with 10 bases left in between. CDR3 sequence (DNA): TGTGCCAGCAGCCGCATGGCTAGCACTGAAGCTTTCTTT. Translation: CASSRMASTEAFF.

The sample holds many counts of this clonotype. The chain links TRBV30 to TRBJ2-7; D ambiguous. The CDR3 has 11 residues. CDR1 and CDR2 (germline): GTSNPN, SVGIG (reference sequence). V dropped 4 bases and J dropped 1 base, with 5 bases sitting between them. In nucleotides, the CDR3 is TGTGCCTGGAAACAATCCTACGAGCAGTACTTC. As protein: CAWKQSYEQYF.

At least ten counts were recorded for this clonotype. The J gene is TRBJ2-7, the V gene TRBV27, with 8 bases that match TRBD2. Germline assignment: CDR1 MNHEY and CDR2 SMNVEV (reference sequence). The CDR3 totals 14 residues. J gave up 4 bases and V 6 bases, and 8 bases lay outside the gene matches. The DNA for the CDR3 is TGTGCCAGCAGCCCAACCGGGACTAGATACGAGCAGTACTTC. This codes for CASSPTGTRYEQYF.

A remark on this clonotype: A single base is all that separates this from a far larger clone, so a read error is likely. The chain links TRBV11-3 to TRBJ1-2; D remains ambiguous. Per germline, CDR1 SGHNT and CDR2 YENEEA. This CDR3 has 11 amino acids. V was cut by 1 base and J by 8 bases, with 5 bases left in between. The CDR3 loop reads CASSLGQGYTF. The CDR3 DNA reads TGTGCCAGCAGCTTAGGGCAAGGCTACACCTTC. Full variable domain (rest looked up from reference TRBV11-3 and TRBJ1-2): EAGVVQSPRYKIIEKKQPVAFWCNPISGHNTLYWYLQNLGQGPELLIRYENEEAVDDSQLPKDRFSAERLKGVDSTLKIQPAELGDSAVYLCASSLGQGYTFGSGTRLTVV.

This clonotype occurred many times. The CDR3 here is CASSPGWGQPQHF. The CDR3, as DNA: TGTGCCAGCAGCCCAGGGTGGGGTCAGCCCCAGCATTTT. This chain connects TRBV7-8 to TRBJ1-5, with D tentatively TRBD1 (5 bases). The CDR3 is 13 amino acids. The germline V and J ends were trimmed by 5 bases and 6 bases, with 11 bases remaining between them. Germline CDR1 and CDR2: SGHVS and FQNEAQ. Combining the CDR3 with reference TRBV7-8 and TRBJ1-5 gives the whole variable domain GAGVSQSPRYKVAKRGQDVALRCDPISGHVSLFWYQQALGQGPEFLTYFQNEAQLDKSGLPSDRFFAERPEGSVSTLKIQRTQQEDSAVYLCASSPGWGQPQHFGDGTRLSIL.

This clonotype was seen at least ten times. The V and J genes are TRBV12-3 or TRBV12-4 and TRBJ1-4, with D perhaps TRBD1 (5 bases). V was pared by 6 bases and J by 3 bases, with 17 bases between. This CDR3 has 16 amino acids. The CDR3: CASRTWGPWANEKLFF. CDR3 coding DNA: TGTGCCAGCAGGACTTGGGGACCCTGGGCTAATGAAAAACTGTTTTTT.